The next 12 T cell receptor beta chains were all read from a single sample in a study of blood T cell repertoires in COVID-19. Assay: immunoSEQ multiplex PCR; the TCRdb copy retains only in-frame clones and omits some. The sample holds some 260,000 clones, over 65% seen once. The sequencing sample was made of peripheral blood. These receptor sequences come from a woman aged 80 or older with acute or convalescent COVID-19.

This rearrangement joins TRBV12-3 or TRBV12-4 to TRBJ1-2; 7 bases map to TRBD1. The CDR3 contains 13 residues. After removal of 5 bases from V and 4 bases from J, the junction contained 4 bases not matched to a gene. The chain's CDR3 is CASSTGQSYGYTF. The DNA for the CDR3 is TGTGCCAGCAGTACGGGACAGTCCTATGGCTACACCTTC.

The rearrangement links TRBV5-1 to TRBJ2-1; D call uncertain. V shed 4 bases and J shed 5 bases, with 13 bases lying between them. Germline CDR1 and CDR2: SGHRS and YFSETQ. This CDR3 is 14 amino acids long. The CDR3 region has the DNA TGCGCCAGCAGCCCAAACCTTCAGAACAATGAGCAGTTCTTC. It is translated as CASSPNLQNNEQFF.

The chain uses TRBV19 and TRBJ2-1; TRBD1 agrees at 8 bases. Germline trimming cut 7 bases from V and 6 bases from J; bases unmatched to any gene: 14. The CDR3 runs to 16 residues. Per the germline V gene, CDR1 is LNHDA and CDR2 is SQIVND (reference sequence). Here the CDR3 reads CASKRGAGTGGNEQFF. CDR3 nucleotide sequence: TGTGCCAGTAAAAGGGGGGCTGGGACAGGTGGCAATGAGCAGTTCTTC.

A remark on this clone: Relative to the germline gene, one junction end is altered; a read error may explain this. The chain is built from TRBV27 and TRBJ1-1; possible D gene TRBD1, 5 bases. Germline CDR1 reads MNHEY; CDR2 reads SMNVEV (reference sequence). The CDR3 is made up of 14 amino acids. CDR3 residues: CPDPWGRLNTEAFF. In nucleotides, the CDR3 is TGCCCTGACCCTTGGGGGAGGCTGAACACTGAAGCTTTCTTT.

This clone was recorded a few times. This sequence joins TRBV3-1 (or the pseudogene TRBV3-2) and TRBJ1-3; D ambiguous. Trimming stripped 1 base from V and 0 bases from J, with 16 bases between. The germline V gene encodes CDR1 LGHDT and CDR2 YNNKEL (reference sequence). The CDR3 is made up of 18 amino acids. The CDR3 DNA follows: TGTGCCAGCAGCCAAGGCGTTAAACAGCTCCGCTCTGGAAACACCATATATTTT. Protein product: CASSQGVKQLRSGNTIYF.

The chain is built from TRBV3-1 (or the pseudogene TRBV3-2) and TRBJ2-3; 12 nucleotides align to TRBD2. The germline gives CDR1 LGHDT, CDR2 YNNKEL (reference sequence). The CDR3 has 16 amino acids. Trimming cost V 0 bases and J 10 bases; bases outside gene matches: 8. CDR3 sequence reads: CASSQEGKLAGGAQYF. Here the CDR3 DNA reads TGTGCCAGCAGCCAAGAAGGGAAACTAGCGGGGGGAGCGCAGTATTTT.

This chain joins TRBV11-2 and TRBJ2-2; the match to TRBD2 covers 10 bases. The CDR3 covers 16 residues. In germline, CDR1 is SGHAT, CDR2 FQNNGV. J gave up 1 base and V 6 bases, and 5 bases lay outside the gene matches. The CDR3 coding sequence is TGTGCCAGCAGACCCACTAGCGGGGTGAACACCGGGGAGCTGTTTTTT. It codes for CASRPTSGVNTGELFF.

CDR3 sequence reads: CASSLWENEKLFF. Here the CDR3 DNA reads TGTGCCAGCAGCTTATGGGAGAATGAAAAACTGTTTTTT. The V call is TRBV7-2, the J call TRBJ1-4; D is unresolved. This CDR3 has 13 residues. Trimming left V 2 bases short and J 5 bases short, with 6 bases between. Germline-derived CDR1 and CDR2 are SGHTA and FQGNSA.

This clone has ten or more counts. The V gene is TRBV7-9, the J gene TRBJ2-1; D is ambiguous. The V and J ends lost 1 base and 7 bases respectively, with 5 bases between them. This CDR3 has 12 amino acids. Germline loops: CDR1 SEHNR, CDR2 FQNEAQ (reference sequence). CDR3 protein: CASSLVQNEQFF. The CDR3 coding sequence is TGTGCCAGCAGCTTAGTGCAGAATGAGCAGTTCTTC.

The chain employs TRBV11-2 and TRBJ1-1, with 9 nucleotides matching TRBD1. In germline, CDR1 is SGHAT, CDR2 FQNNGV. The ends lost 3 bases at V and 3 bases at J; junction bases unmatched: 11. The CDR3 contains 17 residues. The CDR3 loop is CASSLFLGTGWDTEAFF. CDR3 bases: TGTGCCAGCAGCTTGTTTTTAGGGACAGGGTGGGACACTGAAGCTTTCTTT.

This clone occurred a few times. The chain is built from TRBV28 and TRBJ2-5, with 9 bases lining up with TRBD1. V lost 5 bases to trimming and J lost 5 bases; unmatched junction nucleotides: 9. This CDR3 region has 15 residues. The germline gives CDR1 MDHEN, CDR2 SYDVKM. The CDR3 is CASSGPGQGFETQYF. CDR3 bases: TGTGCCAGCAGTGGCCCGGGACAGGGCTTCGAGACCCAGTACTTC. The full variable domain, its missing parts supplied by reference TRBV28 and TRBJ2-5, is DVKVTQSSRYLVKRTGEKVFLECVQDMDHENMFWYRQDPGLGLRLIYFSYDVKMKEKGDIPEGYSVSREKKERFSLILESASTNQTSMYLCASSGPGQGFETQYFGPGTRLLVL.

This rearrangement joins TRBV11-2 to TRBJ1-1, with D unresolved. The V gene lost 5 bases and the J gene lost 0 bases, with 7 bases spanning the gap. This CDR3 spans 13 amino acids. Germline CDR1 and CDR2: SGHAT and FQNNGV. CDR3 amino acids: CASSPSLNTEAFF. The CDR3 nucleotides read TGTGCCAGCAGCCCGAGTTTGAACACTGAAGCTTTCTTT.